Sequencing of this T cell receptor beta chain was carried out in a study of tumor and adjacent non-tumor tissue in lung cancer. The CDR3 runs to 15 residues. V was pared by 5 bases and J by 6 bases, with 16 bases between. This clonotype was recorded many times. The template was RNA from unsorted bulk tissue. More than 3 cm separated this lung sample from the edge of the tumor. A modified ARM-PCR protocol with three rounds of nested PCR amplified TCRbeta. TCRdb itself ran the multiplex PCR reads through MiXCR, one entry per CDR3 protein. This table holds 40,000 to 45,000 distinct CDR3 sequences, more than 50% found once.

The sequence came from a man aged 50 to 60 with non-small cell lung cancer. Material for sequencing was distant non-tumor lung tissue. The chain uses TRBV12-3 or TRBV12-4 and TRBJ2-2, with D tentatively TRBD1 (6 bases). CDR3 sequence: CASSSAEQGPGELFF. The CDR3, as DNA: TGTGCCAGCAGTAGTGCTGAACAGGGCCCCGGGGAGCTGTTTTTT.